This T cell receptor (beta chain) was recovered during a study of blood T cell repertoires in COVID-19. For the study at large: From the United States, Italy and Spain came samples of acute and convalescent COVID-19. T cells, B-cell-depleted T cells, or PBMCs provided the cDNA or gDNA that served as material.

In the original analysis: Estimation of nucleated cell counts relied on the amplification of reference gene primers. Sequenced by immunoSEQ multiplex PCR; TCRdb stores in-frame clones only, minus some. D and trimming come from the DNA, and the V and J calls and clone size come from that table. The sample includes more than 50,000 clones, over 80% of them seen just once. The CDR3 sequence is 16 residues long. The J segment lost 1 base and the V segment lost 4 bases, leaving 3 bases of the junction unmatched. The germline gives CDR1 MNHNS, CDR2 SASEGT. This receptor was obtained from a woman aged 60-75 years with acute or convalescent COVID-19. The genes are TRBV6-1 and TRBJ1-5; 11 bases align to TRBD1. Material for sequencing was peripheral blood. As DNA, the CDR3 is TGTGCCAGCAGTGCAGGGACAGGGGGGAGCAATCAGCCCCAGCATTTT. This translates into CASSAGTGGSNQPQHF.